The rows below give T cell receptor beta chains drawn from one sample of a study of cytomegalovirus exposure and HLA in healthy donors. Assay used: immunoSEQ multiplex PCR; TCRdb lists only in-frame clones, some missing. The table lists roughly 97,000 clones, around 80% of them singletons, with 5% to 6.5% in the top ten. Sequenced sample: PBMCs. These receptor sequences come from a woman in her late teens or twenties in good health and CMV-seropositive. Each CDR3 is given with its conserved first and last residue. Fields, in order: V gene, D gene, J gene, clone size, CDR3 DNA, CDR3 protein. D genes are given only for firm matches. Clone sizes are given selectively: once, few, many, or a class where the clone is expanded.

>TRBV5-6|.|TRBJ2-7|.
TGTGCCAGCAGCTTTGTTGACAGTTCCTACGAGCAGTACTTC
CASSFVDSSYEQYF
>TRBV11-2|TRBD2|TRBJ2-7|once
TGTGCCAGCAGCCCCGGGGGGGGAGTCTACGAGCAGTACTTC
CASSPGGGVYEQYF
>TRBV6-5|.|TRBJ1-4|few
TGTGCCAGCAGGGAGACCGGATCTAATGAAAAACTGTTTTTT
CASRETGSNEKLFF
>TRBV7-9|TRBD2|TRBJ2-5|.
TGTGCCAACTTGGTGCGGGAGAGGGAGACCCAGTACTTC
CANLVRERETQYF
>TRBV7-9|.|TRBJ2-5|.
TGTGCCAGCAGCTTAGGCAGGGAGACCCAGTACTTC
CASSLGRETQYF
>TRBV27|TRBD2|TRBJ2-5|.
TGTGCCAGCGGTGTACTAGCGGCACTACCGGGGACCCAGTACTTC
CASGVLAALPGTQYF
>TRBV28|.|TRBJ1-2|.
TGTGCTACCGTACCTCCAGGGGCAATCTATGGCTACACCTTC
CATVPPGAIYGYTF
>TRBV30|.|TRBJ2-1|few
TGTGCCTGGAGTCGCCCGGGTGTGGGCTACAATGAGCAGTTCTTC
CAWSRPGVGYNEQFF
>TRBV28|TRBD2|TRBJ2-5|.
TGTGCCAGCAGTACAAAACCCCGGCGGACTAGCGGGAAGTTATGGGAGACCCAGTACTTC
CASSTKPRRTSGKLWETQYF
>TRBV6-5|TRBD1|TRBJ1-4|.
TGTGCCAGCAGTTCGCGGGACAGCGGGAATGAAAAACTGTTTTTT
CASSSRDSGNEKLFF
>TRBV30|.|TRBJ1-1|.
TGTGCCTGGACCCGGGCGGGTAAGCCTGCCATTGAAGCTTTCTTT
CAWTRAGKPAIEAFF
>TRBV6-5|.|TRBJ1-4|few
TGTGCCAGCAGTTACTCTTACAGCTCGAATGAAAAACTGTTTTTT
CASSYSYSSNEKLFF
>TRBV28|.|TRBJ2-7|.
TGTGCCAGCGCCGCGGTATGGACCTACGAGCAGTACTTC
CASAAVWTYEQYF
>TRBV6-5|.|TRBJ1-5|.
TGTGCCAGCAGGCAACAGGGTTTCAATCAGCCCCAGCATTTT
CASRQQGFNQPQHF
>TRBV28|.|TRBJ2-7|.
TGTGCCAGCAGCTCAGGGTCAACCTACGAGCAGTACTTC
CASSSGSTYEQYF
>TRBV6-6|.|TRBJ1-1|.
TGTGCCAGCAGTCCCACGCGGAACACTGAAGCTTTCTTT
CASSPTRNTEAFF
>TRBV10-3|TRBD1|TRBJ1-1|.
TGTGCCACCCAGGGGGACAGCGCCATGAACACTGAAGCTTTCTTT
CATQGDSAMNTEAFF
>TRBV28|TRBD1|TRBJ1-1|.
TGTGCCAGCTCCGGACAGGGAGATATGAACACTGAAGCTTTCTTT
CASSGQGDMNTEAFF
>TRBV28|.|TRBJ1-5|once
TGTGCCAGCACCCCGCATAAGGTCTGGTCAGGGGATGGCAATCAGCCCCAGCATTTT
CASTPHKVWSGDGNQPQHF
>TRBV7-9|.|TRBJ1-4|.
TGTGCCAGCAGCCCCGGGGCAACTAATGAAAAACTGTTTTTT
CASSPGATNEKLFF
>TRBV15|.|TRBJ1-5|once
TGTGCCACCAGCAAGGCTCGGACAGAGCCCCAGCATTTT
CATSKARTEPQHF
>TRBV5-1|.|TRBJ1-6|.
TGCGCCAGCAGCCCCCAGACGGGAACGGGGTCACCCCTCCACTTT
CASSPQTGTGSPLHF
>TRBV12-2|.|TRBJ2-7|once
TGTGCAAGTCGATGGCTCCTAGCTTCCTACGAGCAGTACTTC
CASRWLLASYEQYF
>TRBV15|.|TRBJ1-6|.
TGTGCCACCAGCAGAGGTGAGAATTCACCCCTCCACTTT
CATSRGENSPLHF